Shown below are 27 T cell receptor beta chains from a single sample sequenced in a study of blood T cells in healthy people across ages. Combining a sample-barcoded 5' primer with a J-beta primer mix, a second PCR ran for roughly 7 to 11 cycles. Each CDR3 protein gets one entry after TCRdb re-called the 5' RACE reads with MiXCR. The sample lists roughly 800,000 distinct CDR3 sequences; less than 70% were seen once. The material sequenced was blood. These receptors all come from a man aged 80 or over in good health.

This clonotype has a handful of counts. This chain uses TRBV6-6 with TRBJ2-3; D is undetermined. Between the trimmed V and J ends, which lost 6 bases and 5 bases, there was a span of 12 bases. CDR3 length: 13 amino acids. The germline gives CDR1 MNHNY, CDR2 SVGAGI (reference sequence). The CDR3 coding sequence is TGTGCCAGCAGACCCGAGCAGATAGATACGCAGTATTTT. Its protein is CASRPEQIDTQYF.

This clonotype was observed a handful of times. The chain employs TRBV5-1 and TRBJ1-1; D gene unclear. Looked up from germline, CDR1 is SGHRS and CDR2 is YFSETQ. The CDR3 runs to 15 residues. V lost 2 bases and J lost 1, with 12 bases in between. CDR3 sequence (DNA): TGCGCCAGCAGCTTAGAGGGTATTGCGAACACTGAAGCTTTCTTT. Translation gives CASSLEGIANTEAFF.

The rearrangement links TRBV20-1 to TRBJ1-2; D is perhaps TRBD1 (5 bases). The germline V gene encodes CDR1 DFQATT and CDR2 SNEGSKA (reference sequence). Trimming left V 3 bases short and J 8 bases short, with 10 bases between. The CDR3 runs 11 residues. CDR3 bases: TGCAGTGCTAGTACGGGGCTAGGCTACACCTTC. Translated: CSASTGLGYTF.

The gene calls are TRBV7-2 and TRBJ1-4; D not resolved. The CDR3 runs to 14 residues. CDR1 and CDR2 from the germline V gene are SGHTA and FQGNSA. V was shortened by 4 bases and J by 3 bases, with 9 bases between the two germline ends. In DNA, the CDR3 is TGTGCCAGCAGCTCGGTCCGGGCTAATGAAAAACTGTTTTTT. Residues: CASSSVRANEKLFF. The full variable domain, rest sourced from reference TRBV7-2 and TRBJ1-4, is GAGVSQSPSNKVTEKGKDVELRCDPISGHTALYWYRQSLGQGLEFLIYFQGNSAPDKSGLPSDRFSAERTGGSVSTLTIQRTQQEDSAVYLCASSSVRANEKLFFGSGTQLSVL.

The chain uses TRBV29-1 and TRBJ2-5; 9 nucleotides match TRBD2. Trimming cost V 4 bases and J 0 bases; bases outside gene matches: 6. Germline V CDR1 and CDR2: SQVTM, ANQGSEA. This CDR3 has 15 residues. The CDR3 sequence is CSVGERGAYQETQYF. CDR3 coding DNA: TGCAGCGTTGGGGAGCGGGGGGCATACCAAGAGACCCAGTACTTC.

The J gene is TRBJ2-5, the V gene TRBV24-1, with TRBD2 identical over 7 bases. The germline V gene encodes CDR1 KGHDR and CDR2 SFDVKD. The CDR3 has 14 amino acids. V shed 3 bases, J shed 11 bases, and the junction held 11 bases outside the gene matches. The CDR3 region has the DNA TGTGCCACCAGTGATCAGATGACTAGCAATGAGCAGTACTTC. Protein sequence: CATSDQMTSNEQYF.

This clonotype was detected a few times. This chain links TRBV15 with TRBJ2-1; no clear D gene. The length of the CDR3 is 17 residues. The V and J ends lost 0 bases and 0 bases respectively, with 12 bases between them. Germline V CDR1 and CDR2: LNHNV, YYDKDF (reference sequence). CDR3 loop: CATSRDPGGSSYNEQFF. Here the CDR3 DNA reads TGTGCCACCAGCAGAGACCCGGGCGGTAGCTCCTACAATGAGCAGTTCTTC.

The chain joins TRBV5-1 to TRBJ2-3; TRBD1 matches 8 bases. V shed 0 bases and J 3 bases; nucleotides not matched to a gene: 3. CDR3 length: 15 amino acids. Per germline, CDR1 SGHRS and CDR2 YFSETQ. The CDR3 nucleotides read TGCGCCAGCAGCTTGGAAGGACAGGGTACAGATACGCAGTATTTT. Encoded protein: CASSLEGQGTDTQYF.

The CDR3 region has the DNA TGTGCCAGCAGCGGTGCGGGAGAGTACAATGAGCAGTTCTTC. This gives the protein CASSGAGEYNEQFF. The chain is built from TRBV3-1 and TRBJ2-1; TRBD2 aligns across 7 bases. The germline CDR1 and CDR2 sequences are LGHDT and YNNKEL (reference sequence). V dropped 5 bases and J dropped 4; count of bases not matched to a gene: 5. This CDR3 is built from 14 residues.

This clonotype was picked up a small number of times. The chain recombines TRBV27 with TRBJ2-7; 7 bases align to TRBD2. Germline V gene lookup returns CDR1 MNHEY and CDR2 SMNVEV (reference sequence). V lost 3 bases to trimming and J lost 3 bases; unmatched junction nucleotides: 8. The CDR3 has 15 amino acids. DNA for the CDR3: TGTGCCAGCAGTTTGGGGGGGAAGGGGTTCTACGAGCAGTACTTC. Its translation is CASSLGGKGFYEQYF.

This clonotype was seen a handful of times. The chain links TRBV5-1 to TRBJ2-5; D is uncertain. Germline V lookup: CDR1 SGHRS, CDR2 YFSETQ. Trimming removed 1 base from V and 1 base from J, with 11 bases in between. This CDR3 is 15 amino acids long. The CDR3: CASSLSPGRQETQYF. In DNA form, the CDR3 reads TGCGCCAGCAGCTTGTCGCCAGGCCGCCAAGAGACCCAGTACTTC.

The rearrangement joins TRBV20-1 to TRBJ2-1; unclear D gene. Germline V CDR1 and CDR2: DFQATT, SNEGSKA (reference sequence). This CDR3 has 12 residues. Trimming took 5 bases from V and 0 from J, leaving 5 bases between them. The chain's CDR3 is CSAQVSYNEQFF. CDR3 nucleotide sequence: TGCAGTGCTCAGGTCTCCTACAATGAGCAGTTCTTC.

The CDR3 loop reads CSASPPTVNSPLHF. The DNA of the CDR3 is TGCAGTGCTAGCCCCCCGACGGTTAATTCACCCCTCCACTTT. J is TRBJ1-6 and V is TRBV20-1; D remains unclear. This CDR3 region has 14 residues. The V end was cut by 3 bases, the J end by 6 bases, with 12 bases between. Germline lookup yields CDR1 DFQATT and CDR2 SNEGSKA (reference sequence).

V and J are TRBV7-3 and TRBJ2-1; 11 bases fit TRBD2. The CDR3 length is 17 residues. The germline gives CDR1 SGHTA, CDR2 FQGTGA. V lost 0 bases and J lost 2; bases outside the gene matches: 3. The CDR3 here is CASSLTHSGGAYNEQFF. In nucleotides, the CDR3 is TGTGCCAGCAGCTTAACTCATAGCGGGGGGGCCTACAATGAGCAGTTCTTC.

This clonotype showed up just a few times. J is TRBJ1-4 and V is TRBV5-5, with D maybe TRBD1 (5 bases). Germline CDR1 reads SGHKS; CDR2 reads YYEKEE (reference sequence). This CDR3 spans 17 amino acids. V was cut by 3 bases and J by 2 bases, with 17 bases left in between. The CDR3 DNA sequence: TGTGCCAGCAGCTCTTCCGGACGGGGGGGTACTAATGAAAAACTGTTTTTT. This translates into CASSSSGRGGTNEKLFF. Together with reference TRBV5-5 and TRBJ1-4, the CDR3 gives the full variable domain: DAGVTQSPTHLIKTRGQQVTLRCSPISGHKSVSWYQQVLGQGPQFIFQYYEKEERGRGNFPDRFSARQFPNYSSELNVNALLLGDSALYLCASSSSGRGGTNEKLFFGSGTQLSVL.

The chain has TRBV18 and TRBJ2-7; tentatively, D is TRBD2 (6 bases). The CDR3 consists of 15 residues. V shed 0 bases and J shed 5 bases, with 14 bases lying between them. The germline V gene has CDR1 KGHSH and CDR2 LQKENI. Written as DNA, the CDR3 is TGTGCCAGCTCACCACCGACGGGAGTATACAACGAGCAGTACTTC. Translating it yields CASSPPTGVYNEQYF.

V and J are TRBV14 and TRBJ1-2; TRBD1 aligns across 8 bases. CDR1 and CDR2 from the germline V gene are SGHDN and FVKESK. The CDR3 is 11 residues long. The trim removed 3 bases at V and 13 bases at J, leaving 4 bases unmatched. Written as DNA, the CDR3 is TGTGCCAGCAGCCAGGACAGGGAGAGCACCTTC. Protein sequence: CASSQDRESTF.

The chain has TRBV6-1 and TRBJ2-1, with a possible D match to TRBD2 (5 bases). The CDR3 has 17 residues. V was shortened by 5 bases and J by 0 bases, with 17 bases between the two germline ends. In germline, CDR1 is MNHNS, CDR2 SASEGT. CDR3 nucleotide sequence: TGTGCCAGCAGTCCCCTCCGGAGGCAGAGCTCCTACAATGAGCAGTTCTTC. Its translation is CASSPLRRQSSYNEQFF.

The CDR3 nucleotides read TGTGCCAGCAGTTACCAGCGCAGCTCCTACAATGAGCAGTTCTTC. It codes for CASSYQRSSYNEQFF. This chain joins TRBV6-5 and TRBJ2-1; D gene uncertain. The CDR3 has 15 amino acids. CDR1 and CDR2 (germline): MNHEY, SVGAGI. V was trimmed by 2 bases and J by 0 bases, leaving 8 bases between them.

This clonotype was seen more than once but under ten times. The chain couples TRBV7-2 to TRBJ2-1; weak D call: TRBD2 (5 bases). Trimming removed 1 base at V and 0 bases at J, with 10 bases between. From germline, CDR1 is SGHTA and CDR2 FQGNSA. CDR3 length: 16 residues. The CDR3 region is CASSLVGAPSYNEQFF. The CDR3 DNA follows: TGTGCCAGCAGCTTAGTGGGAGCGCCCTCCTACAATGAGCAGTTCTTC. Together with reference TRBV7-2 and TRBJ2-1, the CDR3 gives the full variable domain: GAGVSQSPSNKVTEKGKDVELRCDPISGHTALYWYRQSLGQGLEFLIYFQGNSAPDKSGLPSDRFSAERTGGSVSTLTIQRTQQEDSAVYLCASSLVGAPSYNEQFFGPGTRLTVL.

The CDR3 DNA follows: TGCAGCGCATCGATACAGGGGGCTGGGAACACCGGGGAGCTGTTTTTT. This translates into CSASIQGAGNTGELFF. This chain connects TRBV29-1 to TRBJ2-2, with 9 bases matching TRBD1. CDR3 length equals 16 residues. V dropped 7 bases and J dropped 1; count of bases not matched to a gene: 10. Germline values: CDR1 SQVTM, CDR2 ANQGSEA.

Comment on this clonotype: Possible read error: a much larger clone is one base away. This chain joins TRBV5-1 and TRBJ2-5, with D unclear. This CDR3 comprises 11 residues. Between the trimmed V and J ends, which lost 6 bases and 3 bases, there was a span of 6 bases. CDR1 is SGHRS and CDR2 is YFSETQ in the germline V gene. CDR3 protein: CASNSEETQYF. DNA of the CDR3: TGCGCCAGCAACTCGGAAGAGACCCAGTACTTC.

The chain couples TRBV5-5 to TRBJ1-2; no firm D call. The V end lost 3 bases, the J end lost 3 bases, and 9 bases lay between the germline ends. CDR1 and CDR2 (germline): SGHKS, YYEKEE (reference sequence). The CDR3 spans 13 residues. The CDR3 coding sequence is TGTGCCAGCAGCTCGGCAGTGGACTATGGCTACACCTTC. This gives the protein CASSSAVDYGYTF.

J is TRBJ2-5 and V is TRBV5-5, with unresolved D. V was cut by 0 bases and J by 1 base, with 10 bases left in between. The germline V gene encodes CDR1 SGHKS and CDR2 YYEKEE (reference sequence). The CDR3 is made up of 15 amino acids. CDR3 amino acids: CASSLGRRAQETQYF. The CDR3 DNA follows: TGTGCCAGCAGCTTGGGGCGGAGAGCCCAAGAGACCCAGTACTTC.

CDR3 protein: CASSFDGTGDYGYTF. The CDR3 region has the DNA TGTGCCAGCAGTTTCGACGGGACAGGGGACTATGGCTACACCTTC. The chain carries TRBV6-6 and TRBJ1-2; 10 bases match TRBD1. CDR1 and CDR2 from the germline V gene are MNHNY and SVGAGI (reference sequence). V shed 4 bases and J 3 bases; nucleotides not matched to a gene: 5. This CDR3 spans 15 amino acids.

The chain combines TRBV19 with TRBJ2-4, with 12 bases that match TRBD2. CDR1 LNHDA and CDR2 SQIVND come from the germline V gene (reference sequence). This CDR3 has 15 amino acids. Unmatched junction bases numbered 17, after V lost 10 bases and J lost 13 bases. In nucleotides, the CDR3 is TGTGCCACTCGACCACTAGCGGGAGGTCCCTACGGGCAGTACTTC. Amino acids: CATRPLAGGPYGQYF.

The CDR3 is CASSFEVALGSPLHF. The CDR3 bases are TGTGCCAGCAGCTTTGAAGTCGCTTTGGGCTCACCCCTCCACTTT. The rearrangement uses TRBV7-2 and TRBJ1-6; D gene unclear. The CDR3 is made up of 15 amino acids. V lost 3 bases, J lost 10 bases, and 16 bases lay in between. The germline CDR1 and CDR2 sequences are SGHTA and FQGNSA.